A selection of T cell receptor beta chains follows, all from one sample in a study of somatic mutations in cytotoxic T cells in rheumatoid arthritis. The method was immunoSEQ multiplex PCR; TCRdb's version includes in-frame clones alone and lacks a portion of them. The sample holds tens of thousands of clones, more than 75% seen once. The sequenced sample consisted of CD8+ T cells sorted from blood. Receptor source: an adult with rheumatoid arthritis. Both conserved end residues are part of each CDR3. D genes are given only for firm matches. Expanded clones get a size class; other rows say once, few or many, or leave the size out.

TRBD1 | once | TRBJ1-6 | TRBV9 | TGTGCCAGCAGCCCAGAGGGACAGGGTCTAAATTCACCCCTCCACTTT | CASSPEGQGLNSPLHF
TRBD2 | - | TRBJ2-1 | TRBV6-6 | TGTGCCAGCAACATAGCGGGAGGGCCCCGCAATGAGCAGTTCTTC | CASNIAGGPRNEQFF
TRBD1 | - | TRBJ1-1 | TRBV2 | TGTGCCAGCAGCGTACCCGTAACAGGGGAAAACACTGAAGCTTTCTTT | CASSVPVTGENTEAFF
TRBD2 | - | TRBJ2-3 | TRBV11-2 | TGTGCCAGCAGCTTAGTCGCGGGAGCTACAGATACGCAGTATTTT | CASSLVAGATDTQYF
- | - | TRBJ2-3 | TRBV27 | TGTGCCAGCAGTCCAGGGGTTGCGCAGTATTTT | CASSPGVAQYF
- | once | TRBJ2-1 | TRBV4-2 | TGTGCCAGCAGCCAAGGATGGGCGGGCCCGGAGCAGTTCTTC | CASSQGWAGPEQFF
- | - | TRBJ2-2 | TRBV20-1 | TGCAGTGCTAGAGCCCCCGGGGAGCTGTTTTTT | CSARAPGELFF
- | once | TRBJ1-4 | TRBV4-2 | TGTGCCAGCAGCCCCCGCAGTGCAACTAATGAAAAACTGTTTTTT | CASSPRSATNEKLFF
TRBD1 | - | TRBJ1-5 | TRBV10-3 | TGTGCCATCAGTAAGGACAGGGGAAGCAATCAGCCCCAGCATTTT | CAISKDRGSNQPQHF
TRBD2 | - | TRBJ2-1 | TRBV7-6 | TGTGCCAGCAGCTTGGGGGGGCTAGCGGGGCTAAATGAGCAGTTCTTC | CASSLGGLAGLNEQFF
TRBD1 | few | TRBJ1-5 | TRBV30 | TGTGCCTGGTCCCGACAGGGGGCACAGCCCCAGCATTTT | CAWSRQGAQPQHF
TRBD2 | once | TRBJ2-1 | TRBV4-1 | TGCGCCAGCAGCCCAACTAGCGGGACGAAGCCTTACAATGAGCAGTTCTTC | CASSPTSGTKPYNEQFF
- | - | TRBJ2-7 | TRBV10-2 | TGCGCCAGCAGTGAGGATTGGGGGGTCCACGAGCAGTACTTC | CASSEDWGVHEQYF
- | - | TRBJ2-7 | TRBV14 | TGTGCCAGCAGCCGGCGACTAGAGGGAAACTTCGAGCAGTACTTC | CASSRRLEGNFEQYF
- | once | TRBJ1-2 | TRBV10-1 | TGCGCCAGCAGTGAGTCGATGGCAGGCCAGACTAACTATGGCTACACCTTC | CASSESMAGQTNYGYTF
TRBD2 | - | TRBJ2-5 | TRBV4-2 | TGTGCCAGCAGCCAAAGCGGGGGTCGCGAGACCCAGTACTTC | CASSQSGGRETQYF
- | - | TRBJ1-2 | TRBV19 | TGTGCCAGTACCCCCGTGGGGGGGGTGAACTATGGCTACACCTTC | CASTPVGGVNYGYTF
TRBD2 | - | TRBJ2-4 | TRBV5-8 | TGTGCCAGCAGCATACTAGCGGGAGCTAAAAACATTCAGTACTTC | CASSILAGAKNIQYF
TRBD1 | - | TRBJ2-3 | TRBV4-3 | TGCGCCAGCAGCCAAGGAGGGGGCCCGGATACGCAGTATTTT | CASSQGGGPDTQYF
- | - | TRBJ2-7 | TRBV7-9 | TGTGCCAGCAGCTTAGATACGAACGAGCAGTACTTC | CASSLDTNEQYF
- | once | TRBJ1-4 | TRBV19 | TGTGCCAGTCGGGCCCTCGCAACTAATGAAAAACTGTTTTTT | CASRALATNEKLFF
- | - | TRBJ2-7 | TRBV5-6 | TGTGCCAGCAGCTTGACAGGGAGCTCCTACGAGCAGTACTTC | CASSLTGSSYEQYF
TRBD2 | once | TRBJ2-5 | TRBV7-2 | TGTGCCAGCAGCGATCGACTAGCGGCTACACAAGAGACCCAGTACTTC | CASSDRLAATQETQYF
- | - | TRBJ2-3 | TRBV6-6 | TGTGCCAGCAGTCACCTTTCACTCTCAGATACGCAGTATTTT | CASSHLSLSDTQYF
- | - | TRBJ1-1 | TRBV5-6 | TGTGCCAGCAGCGACGGGACGGGCACTGAAGCTTTCTTT | CASSDGTGTEAFF
- | few | TRBJ1-2 | TRBV2 | TGTGCCACCATCGACAGGCTCTATGGCTACACCTTC | CATIDRLYGYTF
TRBD2 | - | TRBJ2-7 | TRBV7-8 | TGTGCCAGCAGCCTTCTAGCGGGAGGGCCCTACGAGCAGTACTTC | CASSLLAGGPYEQYF
- | - | TRBJ2-1 | TRBV6-1 | TGTGCCAGCAGTCCCCACAGGGAAGTCAGGGATGAGCAGTTCTTC | CASSPHREVRDEQFF
TRBD1 | - | TRBJ2-2 | TRBV7-9 | TGTGCCAGCGGTCAGGGGGCCGGGGAGCTGTTTTTT | CASGQGAGELFF
TRBD1 | - | TRBJ1-5 | TRBV27 | TGTGCCAGCAGTGGGGGGACAGGACATCAGCCCCAGCATTTT | CASSGGTGHQPQHF
- | few | TRBJ1-2 | TRBV10-1 | TGCGCCAGCAGTGAGACAGGGTCGTATAGCGGCTACACCTTC | CASSETGSYSGYTF
- | - | TRBJ2-1 | TRBV2 | TGTGCCAGCAGTCTGCTCTTACTAGAGGCGTCCTACAATGAGCAGTTCTTC | CASSLLLLEASYNEQFF
- | once | TRBJ2-1 | TRBV30 | TGTGCCTGGAGTGTGCACAGCTACAATGAGCAGTTCTTC | CAWSVHSYNEQFF